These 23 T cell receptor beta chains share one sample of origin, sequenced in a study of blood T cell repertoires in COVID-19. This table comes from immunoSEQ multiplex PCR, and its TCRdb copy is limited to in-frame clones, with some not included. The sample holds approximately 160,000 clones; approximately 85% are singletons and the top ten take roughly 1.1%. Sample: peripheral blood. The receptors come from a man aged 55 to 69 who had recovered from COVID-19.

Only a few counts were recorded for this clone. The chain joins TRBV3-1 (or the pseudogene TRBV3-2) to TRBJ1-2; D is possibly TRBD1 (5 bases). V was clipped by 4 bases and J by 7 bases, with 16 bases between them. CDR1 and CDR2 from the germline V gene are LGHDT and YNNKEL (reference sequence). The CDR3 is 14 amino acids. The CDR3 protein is CASSPSAGLSGYTF. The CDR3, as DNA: TGTGCCAGCAGCCCCTCGGCAGGGTTGTCTGGCTACACCTTC.

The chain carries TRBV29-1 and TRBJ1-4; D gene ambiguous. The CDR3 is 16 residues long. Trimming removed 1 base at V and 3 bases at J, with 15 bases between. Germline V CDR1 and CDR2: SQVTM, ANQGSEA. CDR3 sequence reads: CSVEGDEAGANEKLFF. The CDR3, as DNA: TGCAGCGTTGAAGGCGATGAGGCTGGAGCTAATGAAAAACTGTTTTTT.

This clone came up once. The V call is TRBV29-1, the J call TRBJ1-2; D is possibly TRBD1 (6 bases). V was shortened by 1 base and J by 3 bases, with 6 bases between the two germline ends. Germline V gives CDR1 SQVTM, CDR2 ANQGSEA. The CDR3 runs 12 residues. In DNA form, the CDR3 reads TGCAGCGTTGAAGGGACAGACTATGGCTACACCTTC. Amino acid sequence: CSVEGTDYGYTF.

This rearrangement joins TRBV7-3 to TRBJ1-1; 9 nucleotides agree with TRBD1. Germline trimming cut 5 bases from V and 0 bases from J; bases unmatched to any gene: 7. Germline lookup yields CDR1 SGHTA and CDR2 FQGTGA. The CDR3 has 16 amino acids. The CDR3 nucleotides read TGTGCCAGCAGCCCAGGAGGGACAGGGATGAACACTGAAGCTTTCTTT. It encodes CASSPGGTGMNTEAFF.

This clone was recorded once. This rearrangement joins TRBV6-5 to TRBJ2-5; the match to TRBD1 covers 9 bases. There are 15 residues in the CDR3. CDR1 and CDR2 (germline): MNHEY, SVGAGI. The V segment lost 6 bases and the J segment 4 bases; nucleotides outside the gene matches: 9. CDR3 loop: CASSLGTGRLETQYF. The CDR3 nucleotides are TGTGCCAGCAGCCTGGGGACAGGGCGGTTAGAGACCCAGTACTTC.

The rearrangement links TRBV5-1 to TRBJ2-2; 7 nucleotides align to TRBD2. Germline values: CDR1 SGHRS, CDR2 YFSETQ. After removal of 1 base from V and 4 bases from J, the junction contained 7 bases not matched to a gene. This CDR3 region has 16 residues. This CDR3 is CASSLSALASTGELFF. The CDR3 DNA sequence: TGCGCCAGCAGCTTGTCTGCACTAGCGTCCACCGGGGAGCTGTTTTTT.

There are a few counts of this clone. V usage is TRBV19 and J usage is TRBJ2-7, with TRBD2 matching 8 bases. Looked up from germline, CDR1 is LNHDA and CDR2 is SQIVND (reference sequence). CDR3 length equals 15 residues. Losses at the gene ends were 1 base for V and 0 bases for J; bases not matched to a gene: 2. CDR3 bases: TGTGCCAGTAGTATAGGGCTAGCGGGCTCCTACGAGCAGTACTTC. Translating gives CASSIGLAGSYEQYF.

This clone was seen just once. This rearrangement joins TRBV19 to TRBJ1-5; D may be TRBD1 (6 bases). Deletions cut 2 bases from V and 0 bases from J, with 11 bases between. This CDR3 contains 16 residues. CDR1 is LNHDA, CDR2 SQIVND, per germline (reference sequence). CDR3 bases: TGTGCCAGTAGTATACGACAGGACAATAGCAATCAGCCCCAGCATTTT. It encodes CASSIRQDNSNQPQHF. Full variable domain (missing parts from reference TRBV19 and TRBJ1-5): DGGITQSPKYLFRKEGQNVTLSCEQNLNHDAMYWYRQDPGQGLRLIYYSQIVNDFQKGDIAEGYSVSREKKESFPLTVTSAQKNPTAFYLCASSIRQDNSNQPQHFGDGTRLSIL.

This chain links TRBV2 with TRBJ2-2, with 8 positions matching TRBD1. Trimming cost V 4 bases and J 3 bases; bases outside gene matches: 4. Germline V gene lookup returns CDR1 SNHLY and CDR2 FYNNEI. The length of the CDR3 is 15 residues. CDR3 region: CASSVYRGDTGELFF. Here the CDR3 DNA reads TGTGCCAGCAGTGTTTACAGGGGGGACACCGGGGAGCTGTTTTTT.

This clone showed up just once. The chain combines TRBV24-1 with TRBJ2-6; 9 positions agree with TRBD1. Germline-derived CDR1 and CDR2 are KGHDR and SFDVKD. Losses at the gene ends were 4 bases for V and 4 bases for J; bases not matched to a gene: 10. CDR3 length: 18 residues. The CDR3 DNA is TGTGCCACCAGTGACCCGGGACAGGGTCCTCCCGGGGCCAACGTCCTGACTTTC. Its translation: CATSDPGQGPPGANVLTF.

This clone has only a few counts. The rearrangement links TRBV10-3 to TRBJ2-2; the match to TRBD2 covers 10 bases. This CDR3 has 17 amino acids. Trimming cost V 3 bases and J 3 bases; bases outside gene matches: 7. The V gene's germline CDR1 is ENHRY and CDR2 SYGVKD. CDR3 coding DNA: TGTGCCATCAGTGACAATAGCGGGGGGCCGTACACCGGGGAGCTGTTTTTT. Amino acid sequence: CAISDNSGGPYTGELFF.

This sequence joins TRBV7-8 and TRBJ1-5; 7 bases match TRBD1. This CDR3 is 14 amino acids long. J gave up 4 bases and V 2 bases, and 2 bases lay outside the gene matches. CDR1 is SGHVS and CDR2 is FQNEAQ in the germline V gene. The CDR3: CASSLPGGNQPQHF. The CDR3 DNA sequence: TGTGCCAGCAGCTTACCAGGGGGTAATCAGCCCCAGCATTTT.

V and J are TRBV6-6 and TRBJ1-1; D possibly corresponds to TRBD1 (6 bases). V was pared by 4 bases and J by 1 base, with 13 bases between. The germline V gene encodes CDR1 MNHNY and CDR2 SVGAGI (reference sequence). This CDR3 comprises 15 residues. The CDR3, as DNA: TGTGCCAGCAGTTGGGGGGGACAAGGGAACACTGAAGCTTTCTTT. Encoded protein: CASSWGGQGNTEAFF.

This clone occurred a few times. DNA of the CDR3: TGTGCCAGCAGCCCGCTGGGCCCTCTCGGAGCTTTCTTT. Amino acids: CASSPLGPLGAFF. The chain has TRBV7-9 and TRBJ1-1, with unresolved D. Germline V gene lookup returns CDR1 SEHNR and CDR2 FQNEAQ (reference sequence). The CDR3 is made up of 13 amino acids. V was clipped by 5 bases and J by 10 bases, with 17 bases between them.

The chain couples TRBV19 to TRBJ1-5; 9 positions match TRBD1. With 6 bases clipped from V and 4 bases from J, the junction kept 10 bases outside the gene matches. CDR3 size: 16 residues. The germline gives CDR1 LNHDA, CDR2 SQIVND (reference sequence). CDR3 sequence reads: CASRQGAGAYNQPQHF. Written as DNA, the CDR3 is TGTGCCAGTAGACAGGGGGCAGGAGCGTATAATCAGCCCCAGCATTTT.

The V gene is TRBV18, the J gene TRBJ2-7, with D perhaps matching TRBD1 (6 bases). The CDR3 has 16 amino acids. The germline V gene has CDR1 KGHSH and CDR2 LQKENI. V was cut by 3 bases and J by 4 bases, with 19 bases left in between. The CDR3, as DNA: TGTGCCAGCTCACCCGTGAGTTCCGGGACACCATACGAGCAGTACTTC. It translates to CASSPVSSGTPYEQYF.

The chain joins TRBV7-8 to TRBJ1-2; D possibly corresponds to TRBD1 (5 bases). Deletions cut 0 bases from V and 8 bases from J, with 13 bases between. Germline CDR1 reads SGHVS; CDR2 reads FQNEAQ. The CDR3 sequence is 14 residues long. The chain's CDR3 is CASSLADSGIGYTF. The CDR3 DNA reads TGTGCCAGCAGCTTAGCAGACAGTGGCATAGGCTACACCTTC.

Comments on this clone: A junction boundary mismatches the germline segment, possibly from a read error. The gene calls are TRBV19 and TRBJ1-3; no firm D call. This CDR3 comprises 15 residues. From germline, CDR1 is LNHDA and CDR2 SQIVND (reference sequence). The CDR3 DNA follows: TGTGCGAGTAAAAGACTGGGGAGCTCTGGAAACACCATATATTTT. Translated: CASKRLGSSGNTIYF. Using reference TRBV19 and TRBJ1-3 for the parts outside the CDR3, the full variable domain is DGGITQSPKYLFRKEGQNVTLSCEQNLNHDAMYWYRQDPGQGLRLIYYSQIVNDFQKGDIAEGYSVSREKKESFPLTVTSAQKNPTAFYLCASKRLGSSGNTIYFGEGSWLTVV.

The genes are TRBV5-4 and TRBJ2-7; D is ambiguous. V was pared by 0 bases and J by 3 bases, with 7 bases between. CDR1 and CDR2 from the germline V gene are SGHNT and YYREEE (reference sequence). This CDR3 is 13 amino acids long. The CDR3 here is CASSLDTHYEQYF. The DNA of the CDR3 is TGTGCCAGCAGCTTGGATACTCACTACGAGCAGTACTTC.

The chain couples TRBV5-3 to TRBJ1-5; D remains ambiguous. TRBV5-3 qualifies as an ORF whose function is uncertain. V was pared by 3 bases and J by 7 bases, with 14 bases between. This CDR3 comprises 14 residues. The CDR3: CARSWSRGRQPQHF. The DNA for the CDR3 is TGTGCCAGAAGCTGGTCCCGTGGGAGGCAGCCCCAGCATTTT.

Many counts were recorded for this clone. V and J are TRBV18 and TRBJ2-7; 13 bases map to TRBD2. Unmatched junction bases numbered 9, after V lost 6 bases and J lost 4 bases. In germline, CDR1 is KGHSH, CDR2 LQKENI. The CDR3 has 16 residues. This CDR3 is CASSRLAGGSGYEQYF. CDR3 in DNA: TGTGCCAGCTCTCGACTAGCGGGGGGATCCGGTTACGAGCAGTACTTC. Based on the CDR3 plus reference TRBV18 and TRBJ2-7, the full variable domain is NAGVMQNPRHLVRRRGQEARLRCSPMKGHSHVYWYRQLPEEGLKFMVYLQKENIIDESGMPKERFSAEFPKEGPSILRIQQVVRGDSAAYFCASSRLAGGSGYEQYFGPGTRLTVT.

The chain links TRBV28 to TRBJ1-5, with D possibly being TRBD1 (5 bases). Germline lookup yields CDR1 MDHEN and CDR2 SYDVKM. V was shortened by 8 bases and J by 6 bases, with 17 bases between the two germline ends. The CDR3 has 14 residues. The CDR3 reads CASVPPGRGQPQHF. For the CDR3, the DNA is TGTGCCAGCGTTCCCCCCGGGAGGGGTCAGCCCCAGCATTTT.

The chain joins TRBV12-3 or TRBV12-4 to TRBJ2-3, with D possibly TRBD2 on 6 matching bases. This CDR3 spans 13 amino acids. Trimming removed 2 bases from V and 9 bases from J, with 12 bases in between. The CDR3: CASSLSLGGTQYF. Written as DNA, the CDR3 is TGTGCCAGCAGTTTAAGTCTGGGAGGAACGCAGTATTTT.